Below are 20 T cell receptor beta chains sequenced from a single sample in a study of radiotherapy plus CTLA-4 blockade in lung cancer. Assay used: immunoSEQ multiplex PCR; TCRdb lists only in-frame clones, some missing. Of tens of thousands of clones listed, roughly 78% are singletons. The sequencing here drew on peripheral blood, taken from a patient treated with radiotherapy plus ipilimumab. Every receptor here comes from a human donor with non-small cell lung cancer who had a complete response to radiotherapy plus ipilimumab.

This clone turned up a few times. The genes are TRBV9 and TRBJ1-5; D is unclear. Germline-derived CDR1 and CDR2 are SGDLS and YYNGEE. This CDR3 has 15 amino acids. V was shortened by 0 bases and J by 0 bases, with 7 bases between the two germline ends. The CDR3 DNA reads as TGTGCCAGCAGCGTAGGCATGGATAGCAATCAGCCCCAGCATTTT. Protein sequence: CASSVGMDSNQPQHF.

The chain has TRBV11-2 and TRBJ2-7, with D perhaps TRBD1 or TRBD2 (5 bases each). The CDR3 is made up of 14 amino acids. Trimming left V 5 bases short and J 6 bases short, with 17 bases between. CDR1 and CDR2 (germline): SGHAT, FQNNGV. The CDR3 spells CASSQSGTAAEQYV. CDR3 sequence (DNA): TGTGCCAGCAGCCAATCCGGGACGGCCGCCGAGCAGTACGTC.

The chain couples TRBV5-6 to TRBJ1-2; possible D gene TRBD1, 6 bases. Germline V gene lookup returns CDR1 SGHDT and CDR2 YYEEEE. Trimming took 4 bases from V and 7 from J, leaving 20 bases between them. The CDR3 length is 15 residues. Here the CDR3 reads CASSRRQGLLGGYTF. The CDR3 region has the DNA TGTGCCAGCAGCCGGCGCCAGGGGCTCCTGGGTGGCTACACCTTC.

This clone showed up just once. This chain connects TRBV5-6 to TRBJ2-1; TRBD2 matches 14 bases. The trim removed 1 base at V and 10 bases at J, leaving 13 bases unmatched. The CDR3 length is 18 residues. Germline assignment: CDR1 SGHDT and CDR2 YYEEEE. CDR3 protein: CASSLMGLAGALPGEQFF. CDR3 DNA: TGTGCCAGCAGCTTGATGGGACTAGCGGGGGCCTTACCAGGGGAGCAGTTCTTC.

The V call is TRBV9, the J call TRBJ1-1; D not certain. CDR1 SGDLS and CDR2 YYNGEE come from the germline V gene. V was pared by 2 bases and J by 1 base, with 6 bases between. The CDR3 extends over 13 amino acids. DNA of the CDR3: TGTGCCAGCAGCGTCTCAGGGAACACTGAAGCTTTCTTT. This sequence encodes CASSVSGNTEAFF. The full variable domain, completed using reference TRBV9 and TRBJ1-1, is DSGVTQTPKHLITATGQRVTLRCSPRSGDLSVYWYQQSLDQGLQFLIQYYNGEERAKGNILERFSAQQFPDLHSELNLSSLELGDSALYFCASSVSGNTEAFFGQGTRLTVV.

The V call is TRBV6-5, the J call TRBJ2-1, with 8 bases matching TRBD2. The CDR3 has 12 amino acids. V was clipped by 5 bases and J by 9 bases; unmatched bases: 3. Germline CDR1 and CDR2: MNHEY and SVGAGI. CDR3 DNA: TGTGCCAGCAGTGTTAGCGGGATTGAGCAGTTCTTC. It yields the protein CASSVSGIEQFF.

To note about this clone: One end of the junction varies from germline; a read error may be responsible. The chain has TRBV7-8 and TRBJ2-3; the D gene could be TRBD1 or TRBD2 (6 bases each). This CDR3 is built from 12 residues. Per germline, CDR1 SGHVS and CDR2 FQNEAQ. Here the CDR3 reads CASSLADGGGNF. CDR3 coding DNA: TGTGCCAGCAGCTTAGCGGACGGGGGCGGGAATTTT.

V is TRBV18 and J is TRBJ2-3; 12 nucleotides agree with TRBD1. The CDR3 sequence is 16 residues long. The germline V gene encodes CDR1 KGHSH and CDR2 LQKENI. Unmatched junction bases numbered 7, after V lost 5 bases and J lost 4 bases. This chain's CDR3 is CASSSGGQGAADTQYF. CDR3 nucleotides: TGTGCCAGCTCATCGGGGGGACAGGGGGCGGCAGATACGCAGTATTTT.

This clone showed up just once. The chain employs TRBV9 and TRBJ1-1; D perhaps matches TRBD1 (5 bases). The CDR3 consists of 13 residues. The V gene's germline CDR1 is SGDLS and CDR2 YYNGEE. The V and J ends lost 3 bases and 4 bases respectively, with 10 bases between them. CDR3 nucleotide sequence: TGTGCCAGCAGCGAGTTTACAGGCACTGAAGCTTTCTTT. Translating it yields CASSEFTGTEAFF.

V and J are TRBV7-2 and TRBJ2-1; 9 nucleotides match TRBD1. This CDR3 is built from 15 residues. V dropped 7 bases and J dropped 7; count of bases not matched to a gene: 11. Germline V gene sequence: CDR1 SGHTA, CDR2 FQGNSA. The CDR3 protein is CASTPDRGVRNEQFF. CDR3 sequence (DNA): TGTGCCAGCACCCCGGACAGGGGTGTTAGGAATGAGCAGTTCTTC.

This clone was counted only a few times. The V and J genes are TRBV28 and TRBJ2-5, with a possible D match to TRBD2 (6 bases). Germline lookup yields CDR1 MDHEN and CDR2 SYDVKM. There are 15 residues in the CDR3. Between the trimmed V and J ends, which lost 6 bases and 0 bases, there was a span of 14 bases. The CDR3 sequence is CASRPGLMYQETQYF. For the CDR3, the DNA is TGTGCCAGCAGGCCGGGACTGATGTACCAAGAGACCCAGTACTTC.

This chain uses TRBV6-5 with TRBJ2-2; D gene uncertain. This CDR3 has 15 amino acids. V was pared by 2 bases and J by 1 base, with 8 bases between. Germline CDR1 is MNHEY and CDR2 is SVGAGI. CDR3 protein: CASSYAIQNTGELFF. The CDR3 DNA reads TGTGCCAGCAGTTACGCCATCCAGAACACCGGGGAGCTGTTTTTT.

The chain recombines TRBV15 with TRBJ2-6, with D uncertain. CDR1 is LNHNV, CDR2 YYDKDF, per germline (reference sequence). The CDR3 spans 16 residues. Trimming left V 5 bases short and J 0 bases short, with 11 bases between. In DNA form, the CDR3 reads TGTGCCACCAGCTCCAACTTTTTCTCTGGGGCCAACGTCCTGACTTTC. Translated, it gives CATSSNFFSGANVLTF.

This clone was counted between two and nine times. This rearrangement joins TRBV5-6 to TRBJ1-5; possible D gene TRBD1, 6 bases. The CDR3 runs to 14 residues. The ends were cut back, 0 bases at V and 6 bases at J, with 10 bases in the middle. CDR1 and CDR2 (germline): SGHDT, YYEEEE. This CDR3 is CASSLAGARQPQHF. CDR3 coding DNA: TGTGCCAGCAGCTTGGCAGGGGCGCGTCAGCCCCAGCATTTT.

The rearrangement joins TRBV4-3 to TRBJ2-6; D ambiguous. The CDR3 is 15 residues long. Germline CDR1 reads LGHNA; CDR2 reads YSLEER. V gave up 3 bases and J gave up 1 base, with 7 bases separating them. CDR3 nucleotides: TGCGCCAGCAGCCAGAAGGGTTCTGGGGCCAACGTCCTGACTTTC. The encoded protein is CASSQKGSGANVLTF.

The chain combines TRBV11-3 with TRBJ2-2; TRBD2 aligns across 11 bases. With V trimmed by 6 bases and J by 7 bases, 7 bases remained unmatched. This CDR3 has 15 residues. Per germline, CDR1 SGHNT and CDR2 YENEEA. CDR3 bases: TGTGCCAGCAGTCCCCTAGCGGGAGGAGTCGGGGAGCTGTTTTTT. It encodes CASSPLAGGVGELFF.

The chain has TRBV6-6 and TRBJ2-3; no clear D gene. Trimming removed 5 bases at V and 1 base at J, with 10 bases between. This CDR3 region has 14 residues. Germline CDR1 MNHNY, CDR2 SVGAGI (reference sequence). The CDR3 loop reads CASSTGAGTDTQYF. DNA for the CDR3: TGTGCCAGCAGTACCGGCGCGGGCACAGATACGCAGTATTTT.

The chain is built from TRBV18 and TRBJ2-3; perhaps TRBD2 as D (6 bases). Germline V gives CDR1 KGHSH, CDR2 LQKENI. The V end was cut by 6 bases, the J end by 6 bases, with 10 bases between. CDR3 length: 12 amino acids. The CDR3 sequence: CASSGTFDTQYF. CDR3 coding DNA: TGTGCCAGCTCGGGGACTTTTGATACGCAGTATTTT. Looking up the rest from reference TRBV18 and TRBJ2-3 gives the full variable domain: NAGVMQNPRHLVRRRGQEARLRCSPMKGHSHVYWYRQLPEEGLKFMVYLQKENIIDESGMPKERFSAEFPKEGPSILRIQQVVRGDSAAYFCASSGTFDTQYFGPGTRLTVL.

The chain couples TRBV29-1 to TRBJ2-5, with TRBD2 matching over 7 bases. Per the germline V gene, CDR1 is SQVTM and CDR2 is ANQGSEA. The V gene end was trimmed by 6 bases and the J gene end by 1 base; junction bases not matched to a gene: 8. The CDR3 covers 14 residues. For the CDR3, the DNA is TGCAGCGTGCGGCGGGGGTGGGGCCAAGAGACCCAGTACTTC. Protein sequence: CSVRRGWGQETQYF. Combining the CDR3 with reference TRBV29-1 and TRBJ2-5 gives the whole variable domain SAVISQKPSRDICQRGTSLTIQCQVDSQVTMMFWYRQQPGQSLTLIATANQGSEATYESGFVIDKFPISRPNLTFSTLTVSNMSPEDSSIYLCSVRRGWGQETQYFGPGTRLLVL.

The chain couples TRBV7-9 to TRBJ2-1; 8 bases agree with TRBD2. The CDR3 contains 15 residues. CDR1 is SEHNR, CDR2 FQNEAQ, per germline (reference sequence). Germline trimming cut 1 base from V and 4 bases from J; bases unmatched to any gene: 3. The DNA of the CDR3 is TGTGCCAGCAGCTTAGTGTTAGCGGGATACAATGAGCAGTTCTTC. It codes for CASSLVLAGYNEQFF.